The clone carrying this T cell receptor (beta chain) was counted a few times. This entry is derived from a study of T cell responses to AZD1222 COVID-19 vaccine. Libraries were prepared by immunoSEQ multiplex PCR; TCRdb keeps only in-frame clonotypes and omits some of them. The sample has more than 70,000 clones, about 89% seen once. The source of this sequence is an adult who received the AZD1222 COVID-19 vaccine. The input for sequencing was peripheral blood, taken 28 days after the second AZD1222 dose.

This CDR3 is CASSTAGGRSYEQYF. As DNA, the CDR3 is TGTGCCAGTAGTACAGCGGGGGGCCGCTCCTACGAGCAGTACTTC. The chain employs TRBV19 and TRBJ2-7, with TRBD2 identical over 9 bases. The CDR3 has 15 amino acids. Looked up from germline, CDR1 is LNHDA and CDR2 is SQIVND (reference sequence). The junction had 4 bases not matched to a gene; V was cut back by 4 bases and J by 0 bases.